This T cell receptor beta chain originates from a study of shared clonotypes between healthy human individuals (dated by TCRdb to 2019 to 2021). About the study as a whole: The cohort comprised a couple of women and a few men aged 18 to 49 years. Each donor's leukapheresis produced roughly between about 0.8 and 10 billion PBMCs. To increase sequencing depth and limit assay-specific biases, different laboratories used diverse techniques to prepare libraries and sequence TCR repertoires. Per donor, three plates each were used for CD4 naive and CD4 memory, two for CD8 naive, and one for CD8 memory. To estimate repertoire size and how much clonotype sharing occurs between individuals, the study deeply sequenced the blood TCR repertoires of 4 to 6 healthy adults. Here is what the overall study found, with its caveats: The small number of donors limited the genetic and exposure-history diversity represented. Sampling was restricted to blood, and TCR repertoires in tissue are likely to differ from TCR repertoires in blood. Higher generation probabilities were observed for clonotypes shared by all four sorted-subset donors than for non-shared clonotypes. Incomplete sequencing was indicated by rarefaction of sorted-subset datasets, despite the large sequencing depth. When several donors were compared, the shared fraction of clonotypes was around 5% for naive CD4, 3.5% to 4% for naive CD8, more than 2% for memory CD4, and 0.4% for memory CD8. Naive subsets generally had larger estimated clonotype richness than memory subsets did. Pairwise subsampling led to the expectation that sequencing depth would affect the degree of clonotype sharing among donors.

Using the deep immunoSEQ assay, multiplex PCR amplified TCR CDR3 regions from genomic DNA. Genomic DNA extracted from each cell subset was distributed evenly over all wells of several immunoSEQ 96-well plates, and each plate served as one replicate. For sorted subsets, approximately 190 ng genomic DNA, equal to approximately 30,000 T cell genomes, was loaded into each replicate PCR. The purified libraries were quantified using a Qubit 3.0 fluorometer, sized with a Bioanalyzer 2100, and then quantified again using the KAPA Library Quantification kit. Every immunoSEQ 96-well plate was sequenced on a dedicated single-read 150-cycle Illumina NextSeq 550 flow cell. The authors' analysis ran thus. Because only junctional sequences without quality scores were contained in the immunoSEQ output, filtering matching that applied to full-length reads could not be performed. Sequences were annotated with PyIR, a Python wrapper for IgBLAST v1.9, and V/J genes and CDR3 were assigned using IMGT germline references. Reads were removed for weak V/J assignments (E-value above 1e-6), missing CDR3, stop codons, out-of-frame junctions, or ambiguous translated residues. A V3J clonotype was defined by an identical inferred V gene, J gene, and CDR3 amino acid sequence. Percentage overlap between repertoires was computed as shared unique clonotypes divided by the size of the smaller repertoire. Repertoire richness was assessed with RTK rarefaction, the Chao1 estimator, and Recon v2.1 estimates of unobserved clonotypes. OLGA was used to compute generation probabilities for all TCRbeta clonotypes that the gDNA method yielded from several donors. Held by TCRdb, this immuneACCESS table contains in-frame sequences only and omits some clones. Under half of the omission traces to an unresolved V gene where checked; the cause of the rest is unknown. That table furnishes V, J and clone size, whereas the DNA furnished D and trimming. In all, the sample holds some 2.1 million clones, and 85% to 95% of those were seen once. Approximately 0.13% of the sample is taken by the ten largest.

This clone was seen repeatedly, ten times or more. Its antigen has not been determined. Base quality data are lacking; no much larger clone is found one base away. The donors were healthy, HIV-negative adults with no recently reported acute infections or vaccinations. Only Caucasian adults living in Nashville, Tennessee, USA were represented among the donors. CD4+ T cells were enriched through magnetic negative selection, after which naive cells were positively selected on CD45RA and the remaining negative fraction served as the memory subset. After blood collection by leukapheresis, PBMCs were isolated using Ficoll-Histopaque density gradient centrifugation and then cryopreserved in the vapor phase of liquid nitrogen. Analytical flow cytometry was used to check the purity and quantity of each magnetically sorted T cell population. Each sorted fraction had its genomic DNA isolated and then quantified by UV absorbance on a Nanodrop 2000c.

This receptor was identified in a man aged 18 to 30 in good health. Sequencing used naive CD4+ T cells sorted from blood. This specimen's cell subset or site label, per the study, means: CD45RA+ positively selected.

The DNA sequence follows: TGTGCCAGCAGCCTCATCCGGGACCGAGCCTACGAGCAGTACTTC. Its translation reads: CASSLIRDRAYEQYF. The sequence links TRBV2 to TRBJ2-7; the D gene cannot be resolved beyond TRBD1 or TRBD2, each matching 5 bases. The germline V gene sets CDR1 to SNHLY and CDR2 to FYNNEI. At the junction V is shortened by 6 bases and J by 2 bases, with 17 bases in between. The CDR3 goes from the cysteine to the phenylalanine over 15 residues. The DNA shown is the 45-base CDR3, in frame from base 1.